Included here is one T cell receptor (beta chain) sequence, with context. Its matching antigen is unknown. This could be a read error, since a much larger clone is one nucleotide away. These data originate in a study of tumor and adjacent non-tumor tissue in lung cancer. Overall study: Patients comprised about a dozen adenocarcinoma, a couple of squamous cell carcinoma and 1 small cell lung cancer. Each sample yielded roughly 4 million productive TCRbeta reads on average.

RNA was extracted from bulk tissue without any cell sorting. The library came from three nested PCR rounds adapted from ARM-PCR protocols. One entry per CDR3 protein results from TCRdb running MiXCR on the multiplex PCR reads. This table has over 110,000 distinct CDR3 sequences, approximately 70% appearing once. Study observations and caveats: Higher tumor TCR diversity was associated with shorter survival. Compared with tumor, normal lung showed significantly lower TCR diversity.

This CDR3 spans 14 amino acids. In germline, CDR1 is PRHDT, CDR2 FYEKMQ (reference sequence). Sequenced: lung tumor tissue. The V and J genes are TRBV13 and TRBJ1-2, with unresolved D. This TCR derives from a man aged 60 to 69 with small cell lung cancer. The CDR3 here is CVSSPWTATYGYTF. The CDR3, as DNA: TGTGTCAGCAGCCCCTGGACCGCGACCTATGGCTACACCTTC. Full variable domain (remainder filled in from reference TRBV13 and TRBJ1-2): AAGVIQSPRHLIKEKRETATLKCYPIPRHDTVYWYQQGPGQDPQFLISFYEKMQSDKGSIPDRFSAQQFSDYHSELNMSSLELGDSALYFCVSSPWTATYGYTFGSGTRLTVV.